This T cell receptor beta chain comes out of a study of CD8+CD57+ T cells in acquired aplastic anemia. Study-level background: The average for DNA from sorted CD4+ and CD8+ cells was 3.2 ug.

The germline CDR1 and CDR2 sequences are ENHRY and SYGVKD. Trimming shortened V by 5 bases and J by 0 bases, and 7 bases separated the two germline ends. The CDR3 loop spans 13 amino acids. General study findings and limits: CD8+ Simpson's diversity in patients was not significantly different from that in controls.

Genomic DNA served as template for TCR beta VDJ and CDR3 profiling. TCRdb re-called the reads with MiXCR, one entry per CDR3 protein. The sample lists approximately 190,000 distinct CDR3 sequences; roughly half were seen once. An expansion of CD8+CD57+ cells by flow cytometry had been shown in patients chosen for sequencing. Diagnosis of severe acquired aplastic anemia applied to all patients. Therapy had not been given to patients before blood sampling. Notes on this clonotype: The antigen is unknown.

The clonotype originates from a human donor with aplastic anemia. The rearrangement uses TRBV10-3 and TRBJ1-1; weak D call: TRBD1 (5 bases). Sequencing input: sorted CD4+, CD8+, or CD8+CD57+ T cells (not recorded which) from PBMCs. CDR3 nucleotide sequence: TGTGCCATCAGTTCCAGGGTGAACACTGAAGCTTTCTTT. This gives the protein CAISSRVNTEAFF.